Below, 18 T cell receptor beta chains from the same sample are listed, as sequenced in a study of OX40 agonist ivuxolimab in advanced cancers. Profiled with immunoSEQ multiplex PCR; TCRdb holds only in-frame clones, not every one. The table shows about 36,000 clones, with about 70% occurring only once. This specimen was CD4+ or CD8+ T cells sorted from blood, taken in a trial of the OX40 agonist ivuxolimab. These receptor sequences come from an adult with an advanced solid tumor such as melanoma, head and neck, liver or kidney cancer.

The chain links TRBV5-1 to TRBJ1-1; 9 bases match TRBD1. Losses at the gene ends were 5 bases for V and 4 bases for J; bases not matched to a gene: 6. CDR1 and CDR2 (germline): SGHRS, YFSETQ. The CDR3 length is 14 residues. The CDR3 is CASREQGARTEAFF. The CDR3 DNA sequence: TGCGCCAGCAGGGAACAGGGGGCGCGCACTGAAGCTTTCTTT. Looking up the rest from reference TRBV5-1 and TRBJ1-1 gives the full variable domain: KAGVTQTPRYLIKTRGQQVTLSCSPISGHRSVSWYQQTPGQGLQFLFEYFSETQRNKGNFPGRFSGRQFSNSRSEMNVSTLELGDSALYLCASREQGARTEAFFGQGTRLTVV.

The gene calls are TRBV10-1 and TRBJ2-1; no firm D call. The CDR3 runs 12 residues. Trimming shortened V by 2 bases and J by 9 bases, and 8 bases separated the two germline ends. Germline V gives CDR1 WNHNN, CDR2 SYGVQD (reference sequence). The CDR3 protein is CASSEGWGEQFF. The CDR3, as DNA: TGCGCCAGCAGTGAGGGATGGGGTGAGCAGTTCTTC.

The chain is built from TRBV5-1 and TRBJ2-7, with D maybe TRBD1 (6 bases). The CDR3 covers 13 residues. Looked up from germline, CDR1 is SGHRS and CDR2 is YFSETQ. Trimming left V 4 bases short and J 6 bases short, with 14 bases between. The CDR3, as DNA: TGCGCCAGCAGCCAGGAGACAGGTTTCGAGCAGTACTTC. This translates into CASSQETGFEQYF.

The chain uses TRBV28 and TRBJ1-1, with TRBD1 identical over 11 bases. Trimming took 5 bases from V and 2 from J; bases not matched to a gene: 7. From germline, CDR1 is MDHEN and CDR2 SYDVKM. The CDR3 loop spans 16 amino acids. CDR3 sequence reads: CASSPSRTGGNTEAFF. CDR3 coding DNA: TGTGCCAGCAGTCCCTCAAGGACAGGGGGCAACACTGAAGCTTTCTTT.

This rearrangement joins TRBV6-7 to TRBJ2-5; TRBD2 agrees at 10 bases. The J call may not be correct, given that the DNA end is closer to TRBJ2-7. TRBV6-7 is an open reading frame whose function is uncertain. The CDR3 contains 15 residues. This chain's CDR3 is CASIGLADVRGEQYF. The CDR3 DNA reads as TGTGCCAGCATCGGACTAGCGGATGTCAGAGGCGAGCAGTACTTC.

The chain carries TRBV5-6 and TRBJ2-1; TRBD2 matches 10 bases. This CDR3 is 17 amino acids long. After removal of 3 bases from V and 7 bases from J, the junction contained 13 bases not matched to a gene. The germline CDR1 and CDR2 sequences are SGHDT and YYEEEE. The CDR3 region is CASSSYQRGGFSNEQFF. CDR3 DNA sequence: TGTGCCAGCAGCTCGTACCAGCGGGGGGGCTTTTCGAATGAGCAGTTCTTC.

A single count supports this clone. The CDR3 loop reads CASSPTPTGNSPLHF. CDR3 in DNA: TGCGCCAGCAGCCCCACGCCAACAGGGAATTCACCCCTCCACTTT. The chain joins TRBV4-1 to TRBJ1-6; a weak D match, TRBD1 (6 bases). CDR3 length equals 15 residues. Germline loops: CDR1 MGHRA, CDR2 YSYEKL. The V end was cut by 4 bases, the J end by 7 bases, with 14 bases between.

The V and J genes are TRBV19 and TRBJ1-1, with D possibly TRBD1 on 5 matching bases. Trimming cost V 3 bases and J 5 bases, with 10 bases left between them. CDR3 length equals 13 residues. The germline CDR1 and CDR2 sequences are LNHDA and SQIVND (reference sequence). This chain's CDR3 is CASSIRDRTEAFF. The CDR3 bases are TGTGCCAGTAGTATCAGGGATAGAACTGAAGCTTTCTTT. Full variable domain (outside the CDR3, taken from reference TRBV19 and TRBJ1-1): DGGITQSPKYLFRKEGQNVTLSCEQNLNHDAMYWYRQDPGQGLRLIYYSQIVNDFQKGDIAEGYSVSREKKESFPLTVTSAQKNPTAFYLCASSIRDRTEAFFGQGTRLTVV.

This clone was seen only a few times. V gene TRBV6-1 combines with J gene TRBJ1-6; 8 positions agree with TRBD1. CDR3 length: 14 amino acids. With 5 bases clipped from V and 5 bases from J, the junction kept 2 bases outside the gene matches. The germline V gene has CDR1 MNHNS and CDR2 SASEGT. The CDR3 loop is CASSLTGDNSPLHF. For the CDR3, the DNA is TGTGCCAGCAGTCTGACAGGGGATAATTCACCCCTCCACTTT.

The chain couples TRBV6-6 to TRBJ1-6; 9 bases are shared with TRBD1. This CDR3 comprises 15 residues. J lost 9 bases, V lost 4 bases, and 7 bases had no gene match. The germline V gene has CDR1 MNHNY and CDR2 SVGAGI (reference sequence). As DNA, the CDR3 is TGTGCCAGCAGTTCCGGGACAGGGCGGAGTTCACCCCTCCACTTT. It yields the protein CASSSGTGRSSPLHF.

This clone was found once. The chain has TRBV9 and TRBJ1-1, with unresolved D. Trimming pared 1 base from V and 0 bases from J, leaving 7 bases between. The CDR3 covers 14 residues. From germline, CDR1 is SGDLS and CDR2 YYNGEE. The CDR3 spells CASSVSGMNTEAFF. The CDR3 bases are TGTGCCAGCAGCGTATCAGGTATGAACACTGAAGCTTTCTTT.

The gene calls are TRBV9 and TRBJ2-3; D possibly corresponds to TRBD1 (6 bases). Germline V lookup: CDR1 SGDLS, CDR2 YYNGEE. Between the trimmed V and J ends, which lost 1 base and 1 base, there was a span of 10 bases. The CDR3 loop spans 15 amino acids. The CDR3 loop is CASSVTQGRTDTQYF. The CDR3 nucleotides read TGTGCCAGCAGCGTAACACAGGGCCGCACAGATACGCAGTATTTT.

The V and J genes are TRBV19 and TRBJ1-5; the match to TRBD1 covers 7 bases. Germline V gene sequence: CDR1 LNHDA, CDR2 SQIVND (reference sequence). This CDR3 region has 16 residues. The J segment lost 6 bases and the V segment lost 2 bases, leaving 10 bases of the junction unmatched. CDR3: CASSIKYNRGGQPQHF. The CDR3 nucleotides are TGTGCCAGTAGTATAAAATACAACAGGGGAGGTCAGCCCCAGCATTTT. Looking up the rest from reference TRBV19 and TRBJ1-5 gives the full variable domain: DGGITQSPKYLFRKEGQNVTLSCEQNLNHDAMYWYRQDPGQGLRLIYYSQIVNDFQKGDIAEGYSVSREKKESFPLTVTSAQKNPTAFYLCASSIKYNRGGQPQHFGDGTRLSIL.

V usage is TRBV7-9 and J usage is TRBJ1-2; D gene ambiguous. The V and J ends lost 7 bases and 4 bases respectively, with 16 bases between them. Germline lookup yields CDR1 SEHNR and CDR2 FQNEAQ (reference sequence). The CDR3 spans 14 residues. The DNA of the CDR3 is TGTGCCAGCATCCCACTGCAGCAATCCTATGGCTACACCTTC. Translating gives CASIPLQQSYGYTF.

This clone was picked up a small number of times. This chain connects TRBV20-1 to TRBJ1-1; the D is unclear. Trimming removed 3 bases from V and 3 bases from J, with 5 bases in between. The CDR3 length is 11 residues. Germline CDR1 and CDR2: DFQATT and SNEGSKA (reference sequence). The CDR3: CSARFDTEAFF. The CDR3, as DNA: TGCAGTGCTAGGTTCGACACTGAAGCTTTCTTT.

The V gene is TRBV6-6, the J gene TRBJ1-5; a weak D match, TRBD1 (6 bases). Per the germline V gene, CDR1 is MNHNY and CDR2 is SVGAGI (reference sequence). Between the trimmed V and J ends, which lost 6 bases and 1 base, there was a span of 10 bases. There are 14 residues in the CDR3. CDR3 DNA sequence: TGTGCCAGCAGGAGGGGGGGGAGCAATCAGCCCCAGCATTTT. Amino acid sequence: CASRRGGSNQPQHF.

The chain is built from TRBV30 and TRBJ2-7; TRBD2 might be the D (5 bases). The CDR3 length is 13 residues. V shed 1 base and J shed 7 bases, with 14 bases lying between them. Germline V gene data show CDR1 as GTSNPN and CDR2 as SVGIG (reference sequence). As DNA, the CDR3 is TGTGCCTGGAGTGGCGGGCTGGGATGGGAGCAGTACTTC. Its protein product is CAWSGGLGWEQYF. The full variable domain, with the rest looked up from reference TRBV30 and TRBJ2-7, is SQTIHQWPATLVQPVGSPLSLECTVEGTSNPNLYWYRQAAGRGLQLLFYSVGIGQISSEVPQNLSASRPQDRQFILSSKKLLLSDSGFYLCAWSGGLGWEQYFGPGTRLTVT.

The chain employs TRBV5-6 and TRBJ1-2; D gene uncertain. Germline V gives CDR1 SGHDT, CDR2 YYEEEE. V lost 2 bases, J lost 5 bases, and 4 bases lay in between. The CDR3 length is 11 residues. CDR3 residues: CASSLGYGYTF. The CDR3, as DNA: TGTGCCAGCAGCTTAGGGTATGGCTACACCTTC.